This TCR beta chain stems from a study of shared clonotypes between healthy human individuals. Study-wide results and limits: Several donors held about 5.1% of naive CD4 clonotypes in common. The four-donor shared clonotypes exceeded non-shared clonotypes in generation probability, with non-shared ones scoring lower.

V lost 1 base to trimming and J lost 0 bases, with 11 bases between them. The CDR3 is 16 amino acids. The V gene's germline CDR1 is SGHNT and CDR2 YYREEE (reference sequence). TCRdb keeps only in-frame clones here, not all; method: immunoSEQ multiplex PCR. Here the sample spans a few million clones, almost 96% being singletons. This clone was detected only once. Its antigen is as yet unknown. V usage is TRBV5-4 and J usage is TRBJ2-1; TRBD2 is a possible D gene (6 bases). The TCR was taken from a man aged 18-30 years in good health. Input material: naive CD4+ T cells sorted from blood. This sample's subset: CD45RA+ positively selected. CDR3 protein: CASSLLGGGSYNEQFF. The CDR3, as DNA: TGTGCCAGCAGCTTGCTGGGGGGAGGCTCCTACAATGAGCAGTTCTTC.